What follows are 22 T cell receptor beta chains derived from one specimen sequenced in a study of T cells in Graves' hyperthyroidism and ophthalmopathy. TCR beta CDR3 sequences were amplified from RNA transcripts. The HTBI primer set served for first-round RT-PCR of the TCR CDR3. TCRdb re-derived calls from the multiplex PCR reads in MiXCR, one entry per CDR3 protein. The data show more than 500,000 distinct CDR3 sequences, 15% to 20% seen once. The sequenced sample consisted of blood. These receptors were taken from a woman in her thirties with Graves' ophthalmopathy.

This clonotype was observed many times. The chain links TRBV2 to TRBJ2-1; the D gene is possibly TRBD2 (6 bases). This CDR3 is 15 amino acids long. V lost 7 bases and J 4 bases, leaving 17 bases between the germline ends. The germline V gene encodes CDR1 SNHLY and CDR2 FYNNEI. The DNA for the CDR3 is TGTGCCAGCACCACCGGGACTCCGTATTACAATGAGCAGTTCTTC. The encoded protein is CASTTGTPYYNEQFF.

The chain has TRBV7-9 and TRBJ1-5; D remains unclear. The length of the CDR3 is 12 residues. Trimming took off 5 bases at V and 6 bases at J, with 8 bases between the two ends. Germline V gene lookup returns CDR1 SEHNR and CDR2 FQNEAQ (reference sequence). Here the CDR3 DNA reads TGTGCCAGCAGCCCGCCTTTTCAGCCCCAGCATTTT. Protein: CASSPPFQPQHF. The full variable domain, completed using reference TRBV7-9 and TRBJ1-5, is DTGVSQNPRHKITKRGQNVTFRCDPISEHNRLYWYRQTLGQGPEFLTYFQNEAQLEKSRLLSDRFSAERPKGSFSTLEIQRTEQGDSAMYLCASSPPFQPQHFGDGTRLSIL.

The chain couples TRBV4-3 to TRBJ1-6; D remains unclear. The CDR3 length is 15 residues. Trimming left V 0 bases short and J 7 bases short, with 10 bases between. Per the germline V gene, CDR1 is LGHNA and CDR2 is YSLEER. The CDR3 loop reads CASSQDPGKNSPLHF. CDR3 nucleotides: TGCGCCAGCAGCCAAGATCCGGGGAAGAATTCACCCCTCCACTTT.

This chain uses TRBV14 with TRBJ2-2, with 7 bases aligning to TRBD1. The junction had 8 bases not matched to a gene; V was cut back by 3 bases and J by 4 bases. Germline CDR1 and CDR2: SGHDN and FVKESK. CDR3 length equals 16 residues. The CDR3 nucleotides are TGTGCCAGCAGCCACAGACAGGGAGTCAGCACCGGGGAGCTGTTTTTT. It encodes CASSHRQGVSTGELFF.

In this sample, this clonotype turned up many times. The chain links TRBV7-3 to TRBJ2-3, with 7 bases matching TRBD1. Per germline, CDR1 SGHTA and CDR2 FQGTGA. CDR3 length: 17 residues. V lost 5 bases to trimming and J lost 0 bases; unmatched junction nucleotides: 11. CDR3 protein: CASSLKGAGTSTDTQYF. In nucleotides, the CDR3 is TGTGCCAGCAGCCTAAAGGGGGCCGGGACAAGCACAGATACGCAGTATTTT.

This clonotype was found many times. The chain employs TRBV12-3 or TRBV12-4 and TRBJ2-3, with 9 positions matching TRBD2. The J segment lost 4 bases and the V segment lost 3 bases, leaving 5 bases of the junction unmatched. CDR3 length: 15 amino acids. Written as DNA, the CDR3 is TGTGCCAGCAGTTTCCTCCCTAGCGGGGCAGATACGCAGTATTTT. Residues: CASSFLPSGADTQYF.

The chain employs TRBV10-2 and TRBJ2-5, with 7 bases aligning to TRBD1. Unmatched junction bases numbered 18, after V lost 3 bases and J lost 5 bases. The CDR3 contains 18 residues. Germline CDR1 WSHSY, CDR2 SAAADI. The CDR3: CASSDYAITDRVRETQYF. The DNA for the CDR3 is TGCGCCAGCAGTGACTACGCCATTACCGACAGGGTCAGGGAGACCCAGTACTTC.

The chain employs TRBV19 and TRBJ2-3, with a weak D call TRBD2 (5 bases). CDR1 is LNHDA, CDR2 SQIVND, per germline (reference sequence). This CDR3 is 14 amino acids long. V was cut by 7 bases and J by 5 bases, with 16 bases left in between. Written as DNA, the CDR3 is TGTGCCAGTAAATCACTGGCGGGCGGAGATACGCAGTATTTT. Translated, it gives CASKSLAGGDTQYF.

The chain employs TRBV9 and TRBJ2-1; the match to TRBD2 covers 12 bases. Trimming removed 1 base from V and 0 bases from J; junction bases left unmatched: 8. The germline V gene has CDR1 SGDLS and CDR2 YYNGEE. This CDR3 spans 19 amino acids. CDR3 in DNA: TGTGCCAGCAGCGTAACGGGACTAGCGGGTTCCTCCTCCTACAATGAGCAGTTCTTC. Translation: CASSVTGLAGSSSYNEQFF. The full variable domain, with the rest looked up from reference TRBV9 and TRBJ2-1, is DSGVTQTPKHLITATGQRVTLRCSPRSGDLSVYWYQQSLDQGLQFLIQYYNGEERAKGNILERFSAQQFPDLHSELNLSSLELGDSALYFCASSVTGLAGSSSYNEQFFGPGTRLTVL.

This clonotype was detected ten times or more. V and J are TRBV3-1 and TRBJ2-4; a weak D match, TRBD1 (5 bases). Germline V gene sequence: CDR1 LGHDT, CDR2 YNNKEL (reference sequence). The CDR3 has 15 amino acids. Trimming removed 0 bases at V and 0 bases at J, with 6 bases between. CDR3 amino acids: CASSQEGLAKNIQYF. The CDR3 DNA sequence: TGTGCCAGCAGCCAAGAGGGGCTAGCCAAAAACATTCAGTACTTC.

This clonotype was detected ten times or more. The rearrangement links TRBV5-1 to TRBJ2-3, with TRBD2 matching 13 bases. Germline V gives CDR1 SGHRS, CDR2 YFSETQ. The CDR3 is 15 amino acids. J was trimmed by 3 bases and V by 4 bases; bases with no gene match: 2. The CDR3 bases are TGCGCCAGCAGCACGGGACTAGCGGGAACAGATACGCAGTATTTT. This sequence encodes CASSTGLAGTDTQYF.

There are many counts of this clonotype. The chain has TRBV6-1 and TRBJ1-6; D is perhaps TRBD1 (5 bases). The CDR3 contains 15 residues. V was clipped by 6 bases and J by 8 bases, with 17 bases between them. Germline V lookup: CDR1 MNHNS, CDR2 SASEGT. The CDR3: CASRTGRTPDSPLHF. The CDR3 DNA follows: TGTGCCAGCAGAACAGGCCGGACACCCGATTCACCCCTCCACTTT.

This clonotype was counted between two and nine times. The J gene is TRBJ1-4, the V gene TRBV12-3 or TRBV12-4, with a tentative D call TRBD1 (5 bases). This CDR3 is built from 15 residues. Trimming removed 0 bases at V and 7 bases at J, with 12 bases between. The CDR3, as DNA: TGTGCCAGCAGTTTAGCGAGTTCGAGGGGTGAAAAACTGTTTTTT. Protein sequence: CASSLASSRGEKLFF.

The sample holds a few counts of this clonotype. This chain uses TRBV12-5 with TRBJ2-1; TRBD2 might be the D (6 bases). Germline CDR1 reads LGHNT; CDR2 reads FRNRAP. CDR3 length equals 13 residues. V was trimmed by 9 bases and J by 8 bases, leaving 17 bases between them. Here the CDR3 DNA reads TGTGCTAGCGCCGCGGTGCCGGGGGATGAGCAGTTCTTC. Its translation is CASAAVPGDEQFF.

This clonotype was found many times. The chain uses TRBV2 and TRBJ2-7, with TRBD2 as a possible D gene (7 bases). Deletions cut 8 bases from V and 4 bases from J, with 18 bases between. CDR1 and CDR2 from the germline V gene are SNHLY and FYNNEI. CDR3 size: 14 residues. CDR3 protein: CASSQGGGPYEQYF. Here the CDR3 DNA reads TGTGCCAGCTCTCAAGGGGGGGGCCCATACGAGCAGTACTTC.

The table lists this clonotype with many counts. The CDR3 loop is CASSTRQGTNEKLFF. The CDR3 coding sequence is TGTGCCAGCAGCACTCGACAGGGAACTAATGAAAAACTGTTTTTT. The J gene is TRBJ1-4, the V gene TRBV7-9; 7 bases agree with TRBD1. Germline loops: CDR1 SEHNR, CDR2 FQNEAQ (reference sequence). This CDR3 contains 15 residues. Trimming at V came to 5 bases and at J to 1 base, leaving 4 bases not matched to a gene.

This clonotype has a count of ten or more. The rearrangement uses TRBV5-1 and TRBJ2-7; D unclear. Trimming took 0 bases from V and 7 from J, leaving 8 bases between them. This CDR3 is built from 12 residues. The germline V gene has CDR1 SGHRS and CDR2 YFSETQ. The DNA for the CDR3 is TGCGCCAGCAGCTTGGCGGGCAGGGAGCAGTACTTC. Protein product: CASSLAGREQYF.

The V call is TRBV24-1, the J call TRBJ2-2; D is unclear. Germline V gene sequence: CDR1 KGHDR, CDR2 SFDVKD. The CDR3 is 14 residues long. With 10 bases removed from V and 5 bases from J, the gap between germline ends came to 16 bases. The CDR3, as DNA: TGTGCCACAAGAGGTACAGAAATAACCGGGGAGCTGTTTTTT. As protein: CATRGTEITGELFF.

The sample holds a few counts of this clonotype. This chain connects TRBV20-1 to TRBJ1-1; no definite D call. Germline V lookup: CDR1 DFQATT, CDR2 SNEGSKA (reference sequence). The CDR3 has 13 amino acids. V was cut by 1 base and J by 6 bases, with 12 bases left in between. The CDR3: CSARGFGVPEAFF. DNA of the CDR3: TGCAGTGCTAGAGGATTCGGGGTCCCTGAAGCTTTCTTT.

The sample holds many counts of this clonotype. The chain joins TRBV11-1 to TRBJ2-3, with TRBD1 as a possible D gene (6 bases). Germline lookup yields CDR1 SGHAT and CDR2 FQDESV (reference sequence). V gave up 4 bases and J gave up 2 bases, with 10 bases separating them. The CDR3 length is 14 residues. The CDR3 DNA reads as TGTGCCAGCAGCTCGAGGGGGTTCACAGATACGCAGTATTTT. Residues: CASSSRGFTDTQYF.

V and J are TRBV5-1 and TRBJ2-7; 7 bases match TRBD1. CDR1 SGHRS and CDR2 YFSETQ come from the germline V gene. The CDR3 totals 13 residues. V gave up 2 bases and J gave up 8 bases; unmatched junction bases: 7. The CDR3 loop reads CASSLRQGNKQYF. DNA for the CDR3: TGCGCCAGCAGCTTAAGACAGGGAAACAAGCAGTACTTC.

There are many counts of this clonotype. This chain connects TRBV7-2 to TRBJ1-2; D remains ambiguous. The CDR3 runs 14 residues. V was trimmed by 5 bases and J by 1 base, leaving 11 bases between them. CDR1 SGHTA and CDR2 FQGNSA come from the germline V gene. The CDR3 nucleotides read TGTGCCAGCAGCCCCAGGACGGGTAACTATGGCTACACCTTC. Protein: CASSPRTGNYGYTF.